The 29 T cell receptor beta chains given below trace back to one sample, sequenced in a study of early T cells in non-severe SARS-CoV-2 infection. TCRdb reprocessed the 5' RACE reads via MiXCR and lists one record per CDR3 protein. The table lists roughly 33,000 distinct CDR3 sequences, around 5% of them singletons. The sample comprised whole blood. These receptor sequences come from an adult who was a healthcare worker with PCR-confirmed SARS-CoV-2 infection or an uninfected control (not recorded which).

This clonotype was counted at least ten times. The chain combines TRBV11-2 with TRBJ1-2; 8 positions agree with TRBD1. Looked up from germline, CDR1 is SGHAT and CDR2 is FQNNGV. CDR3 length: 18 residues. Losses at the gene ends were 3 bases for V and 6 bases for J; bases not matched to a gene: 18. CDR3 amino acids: CASSLDRAVDSRVDGYTF. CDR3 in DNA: TGTGCCAGCAGCTTGGACAGGGCCGTGGATAGTCGGGTGGATGGCTACACCTTC.

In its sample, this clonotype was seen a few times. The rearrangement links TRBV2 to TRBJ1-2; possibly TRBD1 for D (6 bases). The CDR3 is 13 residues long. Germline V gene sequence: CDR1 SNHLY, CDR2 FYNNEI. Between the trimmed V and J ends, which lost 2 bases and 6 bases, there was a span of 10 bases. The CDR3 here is CASSEHRENGYTF. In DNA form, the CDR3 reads TGTGCCAGCAGTGAACACAGGGAGAATGGCTACACCTTC.

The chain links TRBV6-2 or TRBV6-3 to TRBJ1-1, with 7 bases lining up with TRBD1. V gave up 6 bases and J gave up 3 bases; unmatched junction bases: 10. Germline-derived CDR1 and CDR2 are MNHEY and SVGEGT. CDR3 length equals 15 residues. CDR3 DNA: TGTGCCAGCAGGGAAAGGGGGCACTGGGACACTGAAGCTTTCTTT. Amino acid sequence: CASRERGHWDTEAFF.

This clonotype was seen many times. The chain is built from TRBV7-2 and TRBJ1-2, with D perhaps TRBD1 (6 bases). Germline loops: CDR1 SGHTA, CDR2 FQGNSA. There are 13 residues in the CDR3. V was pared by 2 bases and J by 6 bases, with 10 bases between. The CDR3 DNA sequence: TGTGCCAGCAGCTTAAGGACAGAAGATGGCTACACCTTC. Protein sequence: CASSLRTEDGYTF. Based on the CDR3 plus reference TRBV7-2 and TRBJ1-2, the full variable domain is GAGVSQSPSNKVTEKGKDVELRCDPISGHTALYWYRQSLGQGLEFLIYFQGNSAPDKSGLPSDRFSAERTGGSVSTLTIQRTQQEDSAVYLCASSLRTEDGYTFGSGTRLTVV.

CDR3: CASSLLGNVLTF. The CDR3 DNA is TGCGCCAGCAGCCTCCTAGGGAACGTCCTGACTTTC. J is TRBJ2-6 and V is TRBV5-1; D is uncertain. V lost 4 bases, J lost 10 bases, and 9 bases lay in between. The germline gives CDR1 SGHRS, CDR2 YFSETQ. The CDR3 runs to 12 residues.

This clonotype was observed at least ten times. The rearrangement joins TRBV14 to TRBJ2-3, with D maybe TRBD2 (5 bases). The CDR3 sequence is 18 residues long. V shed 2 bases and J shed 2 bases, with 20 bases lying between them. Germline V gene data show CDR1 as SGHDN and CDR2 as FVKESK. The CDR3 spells CASSQSQRSGTDTDTQYF. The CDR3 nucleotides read TGTGCCAGCAGCCAAAGTCAGCGGTCCGGAACCGACACAGATACGCAGTATTTT. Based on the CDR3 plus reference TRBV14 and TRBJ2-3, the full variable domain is EAGVTQFPSHSVIEKGQTVTLRCDPISGHDNLYWYRRVMGKEIKFLLHFVKESKQDESGMPNNRFLAERTGGTYSTLKVQPAELEDSGVYFCASSQSQRSGTDTDTQYFGPGTRLTVL.

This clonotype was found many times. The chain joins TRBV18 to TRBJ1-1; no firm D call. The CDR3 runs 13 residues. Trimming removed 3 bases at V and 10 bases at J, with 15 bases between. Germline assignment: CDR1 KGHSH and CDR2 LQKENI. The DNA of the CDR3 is TGTGCCAGCTCACCCCTGATCACCCCGGGAGCTTTCTTT. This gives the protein CASSPLITPGAFF.

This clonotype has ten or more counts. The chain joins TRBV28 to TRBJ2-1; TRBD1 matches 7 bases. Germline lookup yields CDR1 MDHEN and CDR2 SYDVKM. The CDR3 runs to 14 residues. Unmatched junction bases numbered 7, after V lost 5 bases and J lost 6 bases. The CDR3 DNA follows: TGTGCCAGCAGTACCACAGGGGTTGGCAATGAGCAGTTCTTC. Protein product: CASSTTGVGNEQFF.

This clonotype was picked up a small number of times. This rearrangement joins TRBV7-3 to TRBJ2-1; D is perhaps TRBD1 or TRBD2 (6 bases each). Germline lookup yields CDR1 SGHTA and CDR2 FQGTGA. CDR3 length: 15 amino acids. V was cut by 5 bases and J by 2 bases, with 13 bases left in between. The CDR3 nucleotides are TGTGCCAGCAGCCAGGCCGGGGGCGCCTACAATGAGCAGTTCTTC. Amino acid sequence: CASSQAGGAYNEQFF.

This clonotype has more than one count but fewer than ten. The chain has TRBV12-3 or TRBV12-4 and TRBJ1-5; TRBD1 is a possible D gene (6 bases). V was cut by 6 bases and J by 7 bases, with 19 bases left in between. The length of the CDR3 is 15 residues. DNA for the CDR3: TGTGCCAGCAGCCCGACAGGAGGGTTACGGCAGCCCCAGCATTTT. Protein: CASSPTGGLRQPQHF.

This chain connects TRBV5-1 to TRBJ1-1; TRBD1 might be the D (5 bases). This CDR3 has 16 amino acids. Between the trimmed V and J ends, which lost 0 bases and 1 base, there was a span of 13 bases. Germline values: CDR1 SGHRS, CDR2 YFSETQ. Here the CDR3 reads CASSLAFPGTNTEAFF. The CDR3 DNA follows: TGCGCCAGCAGCTTGGCCTTTCCCGGGACGAACACTGAAGCTTTCTTT. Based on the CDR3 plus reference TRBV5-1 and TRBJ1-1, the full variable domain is KAGVTQTPRYLIKTRGQQVTLSCSPISGHRSVSWYQQTPGQGLQFLFEYFSETQRNKGNFPGRFSGRQFSNSRSEMNVSTLELGDSALYLCASSLAFPGTNTEAFFGQGTRLTVV.

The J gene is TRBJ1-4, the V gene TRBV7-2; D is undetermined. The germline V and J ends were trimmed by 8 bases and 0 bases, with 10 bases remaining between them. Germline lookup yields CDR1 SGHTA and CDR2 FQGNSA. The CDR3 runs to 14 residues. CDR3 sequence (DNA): TGTGCCAGCGCCAGACATCCAACTAATGAAAAACTGTTTTTT. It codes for CASARHPTNEKLFF.

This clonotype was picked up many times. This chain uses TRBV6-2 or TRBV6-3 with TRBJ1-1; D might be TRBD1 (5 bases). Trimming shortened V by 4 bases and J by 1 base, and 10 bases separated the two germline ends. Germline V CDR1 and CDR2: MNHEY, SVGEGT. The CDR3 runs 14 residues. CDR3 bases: TGTGCCAGCAGTTTGGGGGTTTGGAACACTGAAGCTTTCTTT. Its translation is CASSLGVWNTEAFF.

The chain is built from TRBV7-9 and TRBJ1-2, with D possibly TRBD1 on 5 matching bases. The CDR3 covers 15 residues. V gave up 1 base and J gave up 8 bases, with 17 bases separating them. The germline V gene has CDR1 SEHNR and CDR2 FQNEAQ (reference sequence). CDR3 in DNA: TGTGCCAGCAGCTTAGGAGGGGCCCTCGTTGAAGGCTACACCTTC. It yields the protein CASSLGGALVEGYTF.

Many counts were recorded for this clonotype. DNA for the CDR3: TGCAGCGTTGATGGACAGGGCTACAATGAGCAGTTCTTC. It is translated as CSVDGQGYNEQFF. The rearrangement links TRBV29-1 to TRBJ2-1; the match to TRBD1 covers 8 bases. This CDR3 region has 13 residues. CDR1 and CDR2 (germline): SQVTM, ANQGSEA. J gave up 3 bases and V 3 bases, and 1 base lay outside the gene matches.

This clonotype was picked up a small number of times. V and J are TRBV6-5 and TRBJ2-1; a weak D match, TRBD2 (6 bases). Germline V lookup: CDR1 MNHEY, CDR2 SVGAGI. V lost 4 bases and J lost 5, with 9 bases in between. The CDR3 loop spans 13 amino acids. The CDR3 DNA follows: TGTGCCAGCAGTTGGGGAGGAGACAATGAGCAGTTCTTC. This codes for CASSWGGDNEQFF.

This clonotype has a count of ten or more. The CDR3 coding sequence is TGTGCCAGCAGTTTAGGGGCCCAGTCCCCCTATGGCTACACCTTC. Its translation: CASSLGAQSPYGYTF. The chain couples TRBV28 to TRBJ1-2, with D possibly being TRBD1 (5 bases). The CDR3 loop spans 15 amino acids. V shed 2 bases and J shed 4 bases, with 14 bases lying between them. Germline V CDR1 and CDR2: MDHEN, SYDVKM.

The CDR3: CSVDRYNEQFF. The CDR3 bases are TGCAGCGTTGACAGGTACAATGAGCAGTTCTTC. The chain recombines TRBV29-1 with TRBJ2-1; D remains ambiguous. This CDR3 comprises 11 residues. V was clipped by 3 bases and J by 4 bases, with 4 bases between them. The germline CDR1 and CDR2 sequences are SQVTM and ANQGSEA.

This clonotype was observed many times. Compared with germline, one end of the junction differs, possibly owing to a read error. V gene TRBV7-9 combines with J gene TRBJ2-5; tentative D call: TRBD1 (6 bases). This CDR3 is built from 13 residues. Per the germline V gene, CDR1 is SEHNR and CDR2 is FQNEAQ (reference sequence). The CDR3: CASSLAGVETQYF. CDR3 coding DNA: TGTGCCAGCAGTTTAGCAGGGGTGGAGACCCAGTACTTC.

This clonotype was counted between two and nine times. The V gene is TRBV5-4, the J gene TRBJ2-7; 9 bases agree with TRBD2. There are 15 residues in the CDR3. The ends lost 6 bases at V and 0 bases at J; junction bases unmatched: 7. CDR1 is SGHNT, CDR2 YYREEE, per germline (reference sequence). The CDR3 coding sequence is TGTGCCAGCACCCTCGCGGGAGGGCCCTCCTACGAGCAGTACTTC. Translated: CASTLAGGPSYEQYF.

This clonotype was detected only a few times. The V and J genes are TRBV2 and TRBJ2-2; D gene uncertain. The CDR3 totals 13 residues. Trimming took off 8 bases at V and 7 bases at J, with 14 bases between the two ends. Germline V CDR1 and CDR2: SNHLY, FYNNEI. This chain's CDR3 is CASYFPNGGELFF. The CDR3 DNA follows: TGTGCCAGCTACTTTCCCAACGGCGGGGAGCTGTTTTTT.

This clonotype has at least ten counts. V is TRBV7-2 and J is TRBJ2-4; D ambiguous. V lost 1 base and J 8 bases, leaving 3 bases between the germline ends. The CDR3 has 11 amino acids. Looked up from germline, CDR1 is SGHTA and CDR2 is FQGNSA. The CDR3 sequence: CASSLGDIQYF. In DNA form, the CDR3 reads TGTGCCAGCAGCTTAGGGGACATTCAGTACTTC.

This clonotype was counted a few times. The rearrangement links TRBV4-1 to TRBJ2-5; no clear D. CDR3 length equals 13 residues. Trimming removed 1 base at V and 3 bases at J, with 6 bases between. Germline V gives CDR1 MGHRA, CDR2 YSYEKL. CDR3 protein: CASSQGQEETQYF. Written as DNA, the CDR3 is TGCGCCAGCAGCCAAGGTCAGGAAGAGACCCAGTACTTC.

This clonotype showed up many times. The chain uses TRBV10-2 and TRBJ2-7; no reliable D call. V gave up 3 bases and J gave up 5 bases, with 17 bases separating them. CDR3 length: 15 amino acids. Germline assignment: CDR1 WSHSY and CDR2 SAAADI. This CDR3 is CASSDPTPSHDEQYF. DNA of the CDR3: TGCGCCAGCAGTGACCCGACCCCATCTCACGACGAGCAGTACTTC.

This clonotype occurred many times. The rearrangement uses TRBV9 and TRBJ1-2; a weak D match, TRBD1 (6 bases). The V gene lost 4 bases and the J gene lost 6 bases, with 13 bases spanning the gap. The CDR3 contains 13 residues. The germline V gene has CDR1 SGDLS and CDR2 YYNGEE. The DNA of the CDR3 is TGTGCCAGCAGCCAATGGGAGGGGGATGGCTACACCTTC. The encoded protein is CASSQWEGDGYTF.

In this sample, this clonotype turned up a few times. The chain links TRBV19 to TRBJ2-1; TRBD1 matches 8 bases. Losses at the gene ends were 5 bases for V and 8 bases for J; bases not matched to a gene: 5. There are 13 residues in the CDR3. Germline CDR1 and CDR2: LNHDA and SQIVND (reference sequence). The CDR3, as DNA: TGTGCCAGTAGTCCGGACAGGGTCGATGAGCAGTTCTTC. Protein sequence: CASSPDRVDEQFF.

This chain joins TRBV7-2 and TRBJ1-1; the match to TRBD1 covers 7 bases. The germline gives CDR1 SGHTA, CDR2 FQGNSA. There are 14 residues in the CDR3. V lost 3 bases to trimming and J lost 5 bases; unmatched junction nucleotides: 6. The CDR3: CASSFPGQLTEAFF. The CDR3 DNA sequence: TGTGCCAGCAGCTTCCCGGGACAGTTGACTGAAGCTTTCTTT.

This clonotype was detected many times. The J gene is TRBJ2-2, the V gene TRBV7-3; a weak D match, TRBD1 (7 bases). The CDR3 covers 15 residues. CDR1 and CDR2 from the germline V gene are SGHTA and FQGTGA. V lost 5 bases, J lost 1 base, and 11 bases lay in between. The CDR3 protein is CASSPQGGNTGELFF. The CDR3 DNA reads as TGTGCCAGCAGCCCCCAGGGGGGGAACACCGGGGAGCTGTTTTTT. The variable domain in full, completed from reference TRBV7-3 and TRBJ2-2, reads GAGVSQTPSNKVTEKGKYVELRCDPISGHTALYWYRQSLGQGPEFLIYFQGTGAADDSGLPNDRFFAVRPEGSVSTLKIQRTERGDSAVYLCASSPQGGNTGELFFGEGSRLTVL.

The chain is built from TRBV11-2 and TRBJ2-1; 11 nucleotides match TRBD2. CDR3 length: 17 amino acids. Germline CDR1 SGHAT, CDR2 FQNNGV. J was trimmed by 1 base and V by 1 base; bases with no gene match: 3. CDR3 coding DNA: TGTGCCAGCAGCTTAGCTCTAGCGGGGGGATCCTACAATGAGCAGTTCTTC. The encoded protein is CASSLALAGGSYNEQFF.